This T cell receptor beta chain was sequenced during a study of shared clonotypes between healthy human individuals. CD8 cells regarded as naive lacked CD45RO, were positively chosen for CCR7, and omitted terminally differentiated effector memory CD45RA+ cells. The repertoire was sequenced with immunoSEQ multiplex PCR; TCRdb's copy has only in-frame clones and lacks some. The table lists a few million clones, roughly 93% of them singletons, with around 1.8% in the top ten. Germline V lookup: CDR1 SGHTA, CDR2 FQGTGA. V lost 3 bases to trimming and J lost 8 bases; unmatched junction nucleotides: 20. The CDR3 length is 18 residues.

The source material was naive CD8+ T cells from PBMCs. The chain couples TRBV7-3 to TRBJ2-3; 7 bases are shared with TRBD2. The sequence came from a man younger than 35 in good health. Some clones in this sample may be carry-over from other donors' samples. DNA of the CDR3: TGTGCCAGCAGCTTCGGCACATTCCAAAAAGCGGGATCGGTTACGCAGTATTTT. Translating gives CASSFGTFQKAGSVTQYF.